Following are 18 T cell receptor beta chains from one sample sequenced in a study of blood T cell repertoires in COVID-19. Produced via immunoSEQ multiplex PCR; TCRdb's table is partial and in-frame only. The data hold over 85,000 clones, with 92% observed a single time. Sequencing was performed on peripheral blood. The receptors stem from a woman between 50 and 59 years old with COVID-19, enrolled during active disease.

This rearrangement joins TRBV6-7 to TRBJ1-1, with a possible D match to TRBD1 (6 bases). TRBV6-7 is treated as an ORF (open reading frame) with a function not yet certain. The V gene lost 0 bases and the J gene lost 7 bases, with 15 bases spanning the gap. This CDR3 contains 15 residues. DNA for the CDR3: TGTGCCAGCAGTTACTCGATAAGGGACAAAGGTGAAGCTTTCTTT. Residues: CASSYSIRDKGEAFF.

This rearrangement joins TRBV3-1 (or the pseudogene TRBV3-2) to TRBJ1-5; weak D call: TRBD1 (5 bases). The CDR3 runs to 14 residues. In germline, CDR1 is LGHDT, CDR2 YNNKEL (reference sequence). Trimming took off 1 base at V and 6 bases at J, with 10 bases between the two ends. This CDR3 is CASSQGGGAQPQHF. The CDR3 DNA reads TGTGCCAGCAGCCAAGGGGGGGGTGCTCAGCCCCAGCATTTT.

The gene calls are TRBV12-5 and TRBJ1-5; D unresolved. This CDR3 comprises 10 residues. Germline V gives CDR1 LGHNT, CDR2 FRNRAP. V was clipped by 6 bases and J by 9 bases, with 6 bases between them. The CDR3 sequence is CASGPLPQHF. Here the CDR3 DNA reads TGTGCTAGTGGCCCCCTGCCCCAGCATTTT.

The CDR3 DNA reads as TGTGCCAGCAGCCTACGGACAGTAAACTATGGCTACACCTTC. The encoded protein is CASSLRTVNYGYTF. This chain uses TRBV14 with TRBJ1-2; TRBD1 is a possible D gene (6 bases). Germline V gene sequence: CDR1 SGHDN, CDR2 FVKESK. The ends were cut back, 4 bases at V and 2 bases at J, with 11 bases in the middle. The CDR3 contains 14 residues.

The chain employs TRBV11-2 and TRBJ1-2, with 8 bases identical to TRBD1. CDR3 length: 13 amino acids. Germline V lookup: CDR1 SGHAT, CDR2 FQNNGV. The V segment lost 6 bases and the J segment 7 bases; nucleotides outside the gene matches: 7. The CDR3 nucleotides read TGTGCCAGCAGTTTCGGGACAGGAGGTGGCTACACCTTC. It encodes CASSFGTGGGYTF.

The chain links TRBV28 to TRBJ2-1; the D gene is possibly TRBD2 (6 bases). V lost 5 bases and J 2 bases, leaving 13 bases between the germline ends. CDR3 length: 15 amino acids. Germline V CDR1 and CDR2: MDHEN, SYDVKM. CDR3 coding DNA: TGTGCCAGCAGTCCTGCGGGGCGACCCTACAATGAGCAGTTCTTC. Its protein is CASSPAGRPYNEQFF. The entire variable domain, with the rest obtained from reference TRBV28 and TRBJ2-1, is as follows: DVKVTQSSRYLVKRTGEKVFLECVQDMDHENMFWYRQDPGLGLRLIYFSYDVKMKEKGDIPEGYSVSREKKERFSLILESASTNQTSMYLCASSPAGRPYNEQFFGPGTRLTVL.

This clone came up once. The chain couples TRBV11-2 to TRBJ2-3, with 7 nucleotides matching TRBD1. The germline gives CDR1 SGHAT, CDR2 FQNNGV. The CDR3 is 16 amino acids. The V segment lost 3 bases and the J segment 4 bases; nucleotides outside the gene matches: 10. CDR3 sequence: CASSFRTGWAADTQYF. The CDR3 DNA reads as TGTGCCAGCAGCTTTAGGACAGGTTGGGCTGCAGATACGCAGTATTTT. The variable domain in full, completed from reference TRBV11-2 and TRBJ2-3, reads EAGVAQSPRYKIIEKRQSVAFWCNPISGHATLYWYQQILGQGPKLLIQFQNNGVVDDSQLPKDRFSAERLKGVDSTLKIQPAKLEDSAVYLCASSFRTGWAADTQYFGPGTRLTVL.

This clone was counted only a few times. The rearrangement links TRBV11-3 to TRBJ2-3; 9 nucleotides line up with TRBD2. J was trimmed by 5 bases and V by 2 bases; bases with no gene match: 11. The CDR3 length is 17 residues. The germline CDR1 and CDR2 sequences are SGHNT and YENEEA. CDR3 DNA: TGTGCCAGCAGCTTAAGTCTCCTAGCGGGGAGGGGAGATACGCAGTATTTT. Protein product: CASSLSLLAGRGDTQYF.

The CDR3 coding sequence is TGTGCCAGCAGTTTATGGGGACAGGAGACGGAGCAGCCCCAGCATTTT. Protein product: CASSLWGQETEQPQHF. The V call is TRBV28, the J call TRBJ1-5; 8 bases match TRBD1. Unmatched junction bases numbered 8, after V lost 0 bases and J lost 7 bases. This CDR3 has 16 amino acids. Germline V lookup: CDR1 MDHEN, CDR2 SYDVKM.

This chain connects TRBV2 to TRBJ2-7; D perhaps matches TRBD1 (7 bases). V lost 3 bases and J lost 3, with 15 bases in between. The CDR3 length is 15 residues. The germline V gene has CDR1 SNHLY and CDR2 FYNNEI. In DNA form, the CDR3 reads TGTGCCAGCAGTGAGAGGAGGGACAGAGACTACGAGCAGTACGTC. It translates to CASSERRDRDYEQYV.

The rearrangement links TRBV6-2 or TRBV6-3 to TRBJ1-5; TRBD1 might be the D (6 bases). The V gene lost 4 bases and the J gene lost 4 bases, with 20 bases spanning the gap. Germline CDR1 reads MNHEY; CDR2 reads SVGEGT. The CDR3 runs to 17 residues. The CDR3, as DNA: TGTGCCAGCAGTTCTCTCCAGGGGCCCTGGCCGAATCAGCCCCAGCATTTT. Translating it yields CASSSLQGPWPNQPQHF.

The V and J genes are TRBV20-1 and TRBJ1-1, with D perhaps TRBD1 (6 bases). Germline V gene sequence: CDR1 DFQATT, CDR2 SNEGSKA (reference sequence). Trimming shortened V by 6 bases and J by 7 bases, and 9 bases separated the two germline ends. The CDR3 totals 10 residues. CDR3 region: CSATTGEAFF. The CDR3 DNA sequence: TGCAGTGCCACGACAGGTGAAGCTTTCTTT.

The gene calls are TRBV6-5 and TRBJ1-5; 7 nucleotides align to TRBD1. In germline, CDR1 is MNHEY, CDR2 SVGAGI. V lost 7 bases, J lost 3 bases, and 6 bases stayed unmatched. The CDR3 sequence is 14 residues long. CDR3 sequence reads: CASIGTALNQPQHF. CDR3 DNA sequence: TGTGCCAGCATTGGGACAGCCCTCAATCAGCCCCAGCATTTT.

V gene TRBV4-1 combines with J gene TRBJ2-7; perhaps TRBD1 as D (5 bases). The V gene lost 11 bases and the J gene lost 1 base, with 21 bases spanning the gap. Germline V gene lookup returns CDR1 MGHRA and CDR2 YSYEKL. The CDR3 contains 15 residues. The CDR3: CAPIRHRRFSYEQYV. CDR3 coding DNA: TGCGCCCCGATCCGACACAGGCGATTTTCCTACGAGCAGTACGTC.

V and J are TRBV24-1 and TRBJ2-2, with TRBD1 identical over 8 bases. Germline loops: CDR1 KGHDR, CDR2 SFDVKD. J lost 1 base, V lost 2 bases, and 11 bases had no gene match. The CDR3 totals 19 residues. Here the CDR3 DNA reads TGTGCCACCAGTGATTATCGGGACAGGCCTTACTTGAACACCGGGGAGCTGTTTTTT. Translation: CATSDYRDRPYLNTGELFF.

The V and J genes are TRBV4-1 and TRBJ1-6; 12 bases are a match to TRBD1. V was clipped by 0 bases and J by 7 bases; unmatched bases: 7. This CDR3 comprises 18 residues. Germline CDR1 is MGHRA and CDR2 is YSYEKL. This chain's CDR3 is CASSQDRGQGAKNSPLHF. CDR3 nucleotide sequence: TGCGCCAGCAGCCAAGACAGGGGACAGGGGGCCAAGAATTCACCCCTCCACTTT.

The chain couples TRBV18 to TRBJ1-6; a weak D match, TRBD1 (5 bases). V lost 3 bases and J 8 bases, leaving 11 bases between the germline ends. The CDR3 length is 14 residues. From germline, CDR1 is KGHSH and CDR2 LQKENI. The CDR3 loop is CASSPTVPDSPLHF. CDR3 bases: TGTGCCAGCTCACCGACAGTGCCAGATTCACCCCTCCACTTT. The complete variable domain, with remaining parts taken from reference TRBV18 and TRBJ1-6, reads NAGVMQNPRHLVRRRGQEARLRCSPMKGHSHVYWYRQLPEEGLKFMVYLQKENIIDESGMPKERFSAEFPKEGPSILRIQQVVRGDSAAYFCASSPTVPDSPLHFGNGTRLTVT.

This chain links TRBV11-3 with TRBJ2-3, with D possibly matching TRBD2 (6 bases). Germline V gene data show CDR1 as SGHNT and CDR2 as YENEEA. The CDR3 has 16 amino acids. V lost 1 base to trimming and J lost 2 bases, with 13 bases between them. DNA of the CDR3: TGTGCCAGCAGCTTAGGAGGCGGGGCCGCCACAGATACGCAGTATTTT. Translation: CASSLGGGAATDTQYF.